The next 21 T cell receptor beta chains were all read from a single sample in a study of early T cells in non-severe SARS-CoV-2 infection. TCRdb re-analysed the 5' RACE reads in MiXCR, keeping a single row per CDR3 protein. Of 50,000 to 70,000 distinct CDR3 sequences detected, roughly a tenth appear once; the ten largest clones hold over 8.5%. The sample comprised whole blood. All receptors derive from an adult who was a healthcare worker with PCR-confirmed SARS-CoV-2 infection or an uninfected control (not recorded which).

This clonotype was seen a few times. The V and J genes are TRBV5-1 and TRBJ2-7; TRBD2 matches at 8 bases. This CDR3 contains 20 residues. V was pared by 3 bases and J by 3 bases, with 23 bases of the junction left unmatched. CDR1 SGHRS and CDR2 YFSETQ come from the germline V gene. CDR3 DNA: TGCGCCAGCAGCTCCAACCCCCATCATTCCAGCGGGAGTACTCTCTACGAGCAGTACTTC. Its protein product is CASSSNPHHSSGSTLYEQYF.

This clonotype has at least ten counts. The chain has TRBV12-3 or TRBV12-4 and TRBJ1-1; maybe TRBD1 (5 bases). The CDR3 covers 14 residues. The V gene lost 6 bases and the J gene lost 0 bases, with 11 bases spanning the gap. The CDR3 sequence: CASRPDSMNTEAFF. The CDR3 coding sequence is TGTGCCAGCAGACCCGACAGCATGAACACTGAAGCTTTCTTT.

The chain is built from TRBV6-2 or TRBV6-3 and TRBJ2-3; D unresolved. The CDR3 has 16 amino acids. Germline V gene data show CDR1 as MNHEY and CDR2 as SVGEGT. V was clipped by 0 bases and J by 3 bases, with 13 bases between them. CDR3 in amino acids: CASSYSPIGRTDTQYF. In DNA, the CDR3 is TGTGCCAGCAGTTACTCCCCAATAGGACGGACAGATACGCAGTATTTT.

The chain joins TRBV7-2 to TRBJ2-4; D is possibly TRBD1 (5 bases). Germline V lookup: CDR1 SGHTA, CDR2 FQGNSA. The CDR3 loop spans 18 amino acids. The ends were cut back, 1 base at V and 0 bases at J, with 16 bases in the middle. This CDR3 reads CASSLGQGAGIAKNIQYF. The CDR3, as DNA: TGTGCCAGCAGCTTAGGTCAGGGCGCAGGGATAGCCAAAAACATTCAGTACTTC.

The V call is TRBV5-6, the J call TRBJ2-2; D possibly matches TRBD1 or TRBD2 (5 bases each). Germline CDR1 reads SGHDT; CDR2 reads YYEEEE. The V end was cut by 3 bases, the J end by 4 bases, with 13 bases between. This CDR3 comprises 15 residues. CDR3 in amino acids: CASSWWAGSTGELFF. CDR3 sequence (DNA): TGTGCCAGCAGCTGGTGGGCAGGGAGCACCGGGGAGCTGTTTTTT.

This clonotype was recorded many times. This sequence joins TRBV9 and TRBJ2-1; 11 bases are a match to TRBD2. This CDR3 contains 15 residues. The V gene end was trimmed by 0 bases and the J gene end by 7 bases; junction bases not matched to a gene: 3. Per germline, CDR1 SGDLS and CDR2 YYNGEE. CDR3 sequence reads: CASSVGSGGANEQFF. CDR3 DNA sequence: TGTGCCAGCAGCGTAGGTAGCGGGGGGGCGAATGAGCAGTTCTTC.

This clonotype came up a few times. The J gene is TRBJ2-2, the V gene TRBV27, with 9 bases fitting TRBD2. J lost 6 bases, V lost 3 bases, and 5 bases had no gene match. Looked up from germline, CDR1 is MNHEY and CDR2 is SMNVEV (reference sequence). The CDR3 covers 15 residues. The CDR3 loop is CASSLGGRDPGELFF. In nucleotides, the CDR3 is TGTGCCAGCAGTTTGGGCGGGAGGGATCCCGGGGAGCTGTTTTTT.

This clonotype appeared many times. The rearrangement joins TRBV5-5 to TRBJ2-1, with a possible D match to TRBD2 (6 bases). Deletions cut 3 bases from V and 9 bases from J, with 19 bases between. CDR3 length: 15 residues. In germline, CDR1 is SGHKS, CDR2 YYEKEE (reference sequence). The CDR3 coding sequence is TGTGCCAGCAGCTCACTACACGGGAGCCCGAGTGAGCAGTTCTTC. This gives the protein CASSSLHGSPSEQFF.

The V and J genes are TRBV12-3 or TRBV12-4 and TRBJ2-3; no definite D call. Trimming left V 7 bases short and J 6 bases short, with 20 bases between. The CDR3 has 15 residues. The CDR3 spells CASTPLGRELDTQYF. DNA of the CDR3: TGTGCCAGCACCCCCCTGGGTCGTGAGCTGGATACGCAGTATTTT.

At least ten counts were recorded for this clonotype. This rearrangement joins TRBV6-6 to TRBJ2-7, with TRBD2 matching 12 bases. The CDR3 spans 14 residues. V lost 6 bases and J lost 4; bases outside the gene matches: 4. Germline V gene sequence: CDR1 MNHNY, CDR2 SVGAGI (reference sequence). The CDR3: CASRPSGRDYEQYF. The CDR3, as DNA: TGTGCCAGCAGGCCTAGCGGGAGGGATTACGAGCAGTACTTC.

This clonotype appeared many times. The genes are TRBV10-3 and TRBJ2-1; 12 bases fit TRBD2. The CDR3 has 14 residues. The V gene's germline CDR1 is ENHRY and CDR2 SYGVKD. Trimming at V came to 5 bases and at J to 6 bases, leaving 2 bases not matched to a gene. The CDR3 nucleotides read TGTGCCATCAGTCTAGCGGGAGGGGGCAATGAGCAGTTCTTC. It translates to CAISLAGGGNEQFF.

At least ten counts were recorded for this clonotype. The chain couples TRBV4-3 to TRBJ1-6; 7 positions agree with TRBD1. The CDR3 contains 15 residues. Germline CDR1 LGHNA, CDR2 YSLEER. V lost 0 bases to trimming and J lost 9 bases; unmatched junction nucleotides: 5. The CDR3: CASSQDYRGLSPLHF. CDR3 nucleotide sequence: TGCGCCAGCAGCCAAGATTACAGGGGACTTTCACCCCTCCACTTT.

This clonotype was seen a few times. The rearrangement uses TRBV18 and TRBJ2-2; the match to TRBD1 covers 7 bases. CDR3 length: 17 amino acids. Germline loops: CDR1 KGHSH, CDR2 LQKENI. With V trimmed by 3 bases and J by 0 bases, 7 bases remained unmatched. The CDR3 sequence is CASSPRATGANTGELFF. The CDR3 bases are TGTGCCAGCTCACCTAGGGCTACAGGGGCGAACACCGGGGAGCTGTTTTTT.

Ten or more counts support this clonotype. The CDR3 reads CASSLIALNTGELFF. In DNA, the CDR3 is TGCGCCAGCAGCTTGATAGCCTTAAACACCGGGGAGCTGTTTTTT. The genes are TRBV5-1 and TRBJ2-2; no definite D call. CDR1 and CDR2 from the germline V gene are SGHRS and YFSETQ. This CDR3 comprises 15 residues. V was trimmed by 1 base and J by 2 bases, leaving 9 bases between them.

This clonotype was seen a few times. The chain recombines TRBV9 with TRBJ2-7, with TRBD2 identical over 12 bases. The CDR3 has 16 amino acids. Looked up from germline, CDR1 is SGDLS and CDR2 is YYNGEE. Germline trimming cut 4 bases from V and 3 bases from J; bases unmatched to any gene: 8. CDR3 amino acids: CASSPGLAGLYYEQYF. The DNA of the CDR3 is TGTGCCAGCAGCCCTGGACTAGCGGGATTGTACTACGAGCAGTACTTC.

This clonotype occurred a few times. J is TRBJ1-5 and V is TRBV12-3 or TRBV12-4; TRBD1 is a possible D gene (5 bases). V was trimmed by 4 bases and J by 10 bases, leaving 17 bases between them. The CDR3 is made up of 14 amino acids. The CDR3 reads CASSSRGRGGPQHF. CDR3 nucleotides: TGTGCCAGCAGTTCGAGGGGCCGGGGAGGACCCCAGCATTTT.

The chain is built from TRBV20-1 and TRBJ2-1; TRBD2 is a possible D gene (6 bases). Germline loops: CDR1 DFQATT, CDR2 SNEGSKA (reference sequence). Trimming left V 0 bases short and J 4 bases short, with 13 bases between. CDR3 length equals 15 residues. This CDR3 is CSARDLLGGYNEQFF. CDR3 nucleotide sequence: TGCAGTGCTAGAGATCTTTTGGGGGGTTACAATGAGCAGTTCTTC.

This clonotype has a count of ten or more. The genes are TRBV7-8 and TRBJ2-5; TRBD2 might be the D (6 bases). The CDR3 contains 15 residues. V was trimmed by 4 bases and J by 1 base, leaving 13 bases between them. Germline V gene data show CDR1 as SGHVS and CDR2 as FQNEAQ. The CDR3 spells CASSWTGLFQETQYF. CDR3 DNA sequence: TGTGCCAGCAGCTGGACCGGACTATTCCAAGAGACCCAGTACTTC. The variable domain in full, completed from reference TRBV7-8 and TRBJ2-5, reads GAGVSQSPRYKVAKRGQDVALRCDPISGHVSLFWYQQALGQGPEFLTYFQNEAQLDKSGLPSDRFFAERPEGSVSTLKIQRTQQEDSAVYLCASSWTGLFQETQYFGPGTRLLVL.

In its sample, this clonotype was seen many times. The V gene is TRBV5-1, the J gene TRBJ2-3; 7 bases agree with TRBD2. The J segment lost 1 base and the V segment lost 4 bases, leaving 3 bases of the junction unmatched. Germline lookup yields CDR1 SGHRS and CDR2 YFSETQ. The CDR3 is 14 amino acids. This chain's CDR3 is CASSGRAGTDTQYF. In DNA form, the CDR3 reads TGCGCCAGCAGCGGGAGGGCAGGCACAGATACGCAGTATTTT. The full variable domain, its missing parts supplied by reference TRBV5-1 and TRBJ2-3, is KAGVTQTPRYLIKTRGQQVTLSCSPISGHRSVSWYQQTPGQGLQFLFEYFSETQRNKGNFPGRFSGRQFSNSRSEMNVSTLELGDSALYLCASSGRAGTDTQYFGPGTRLTVL.

This clonotype has only a few counts. The rearrangement joins TRBV6-4 to TRBJ1-4, with 7 bases fitting TRBD1. The CDR3 loop spans 15 amino acids. Germline V gives CDR1 MRHNA, CDR2 SNTAGT. V shed 3 bases, J shed 7 bases, and the junction held 8 bases outside the gene matches. This CDR3 is CASSEGTAEAEKLFF. CDR3 nucleotides: TGTGCCAGCAGTGAGGGGACAGCTGAGGCTGAAAAACTGTTTTTT.

At least ten counts were recorded for this clonotype. This chain connects TRBV6-5 to TRBJ2-7; 7 nucleotides align to TRBD2. Germline CDR1 and CDR2: MNHEY and SVGAGI. The junction had 6 bases not matched to a gene; V was cut back by 7 bases and J by 3 bases. This CDR3 is 13 amino acids long. CDR3 protein: CASTGGLNYEQYF. The DNA of the CDR3 is TGTGCCAGCACCGGGGGACTAAACTACGAGCAGTACTTC.